A selection of T cell receptor beta chains follows, all from one sample in a study of cytomegalovirus exposure and HLA in healthy donors. Using immunoSEQ multiplex PCR, the repertoire was profiled, and TCRdb retains in-frame clones only, with some absent. The table lists around 120,000 clones, under 90% of them singletons. The sequencing input was PBMCs. Every receptor here comes from a woman in her 30s in good health and CMV-seronegative. Both conserved end residues are part of each CDR3. D genes are given only for firm matches. Size is stated for part of the rows, as once, few or many counts, or as a class when the clone is expanded.

V	size	length	D	J	DNA	CDR3
TRBV5-1	once	15	NA	TRBJ1-1	TGCGCCAGCAGCTTCTCTCCGGGGTCGAACACTGAAGCTTTCTTT	CASSFSPGSNTEAFF
TRBV9	NA	14	TRBD1	TRBJ2-1	TGTGCCAGCAGCGTAGTAGAAGGGACAGGGGAGCAGTTCTTC	CASSVVEGTGEQFF
TRBV19	NA	18	TRBD2	TRBJ2-3	TGTGCCAGTAGTACGGGACTAGCGGGAGTCCCTAGCACAGATACGCAGTATTTT	CASSTGLAGVPSTDTQYF
TRBV7-7	NA	15	TRBD2	TRBJ2-3	TGTGCCAGCAGCTTCGGGACTAGCGGCACAGATACGCAGTATTTT	CASSFGTSGTDTQYF
TRBV7-9	once	15	NA	TRBJ2-3	TGTGCCAGCAGCTTACCGGGGATCGGCACAGATACGCAGTATTTT	CASSLPGIGTDTQYF
TRBV19	NA	12	NA	TRBJ1-1	TGTGCCACCCGGACGGGGGGCTTATTACCTTTCTTT	CATRTGGLLPFF
TRBV6-5	NA	13	NA	TRBJ2-7	TGTGCCAGCAGTTACTCACACTCCTACGAGCAGTACTTC	CASSYSHSYEQYF
TRBV7-9	NA	17	NA	TRBJ1-3	TGTGCCAGCAGCTTCGCCTGGGGGGGGTACTCTGGAAACACCATATATTTT	CASSFAWGGYSGNTIYF
TRBV11-3	NA	16	TRBD2	TRBJ2-1	TGTGCCAGCAGCCCTAGCGGGCGAAGCTCCTACAATGAGCAGTTCTTC	CASSPSGRSSYNEQFF
TRBV6-6	NA	14	NA	TRBJ1-1	TGTGCCAGCAGTCCACAACAGGGAGGGACTGAAGCTTTCTTT	CASSPQQGGTEAFF
TRBV5-1	NA	16	NA	TRBJ2-6	TGCGCCAGCAGCCCTGACGGACTCTCTGGGGCCAACGTCCTGACTTTC	CASSPDGLSGANVLTF
TRBV15	NA	14	NA	TRBJ2-7	TGTGCCACCAGCAGAGATAACCAGGGCTACGAGCAGTACTTC	CATSRDNQGYEQYF
TRBV5-6	few	14	TRBD1	TRBJ2-7	TGTGCCAGCAGCTTGGGACAGGGACCCTACGAGCAGTACTTC	CASSLGQGPYEQYF
TRBV27	NA	18	TRBD2	TRBJ2-1	TGTGCCAGCAGTTTACGTTTTTTAGCGGGACCTTCCTACAATGAGCAGTTCTTC	CASSLRFLAGPSYNEQFF
TRBV28	NA	13	NA	TRBJ1-2	TGTGCCAGCAGCTCGCGGCCGGGCTATGGCTACACCTTC	CASSSRPGYGYTF
TRBV7-2	few	15	NA	TRBJ2-7	TGTGCCAGCAGCCATAGTCTAGCGAAAAACTACGAGCAGTACTTC	CASSHSLAKNYEQYF
TRBV7-2	NA	15	TRBD1	TRBJ1-1	TGTGCCAGCAGCTTACGGCAGGGGGTTAACACTGAAGCTTTCTTT	CASSLRQGVNTEAFF
TRBV28	NA	14	NA	TRBJ1-2	TGTGCCAGCAGTTCCCCAGGGATTAACTATGGCTACACCTTC	CASSSPGINYGYTF
TRBV4-1	NA	16	TRBD1	TRBJ1-1	TGCGCCAGCAGCCAAACCGGGACAGGGGTTTCCACTGAAGCTTTCTTT	CASSQTGTGVSTEAFF
TRBV2	NA	18	NA	TRBJ1-3	TGTGCCAGCAGCCGAGACGGAGTTACTCGAATCTCTGGAAACACCATATATTTT	CASSRDGVTRISGNTIYF
TRBV5-1	NA	12	NA	TRBJ2-5	TGCGCCAGCAGCCTTGACGGGGAGACCCAGTACTTC	CASSLDGETQYF
TRBV29-1	NA	15	TRBD2	TRBJ2-7	TGCAGCGTGGGGGGAGGGACTAGCGGTCTCTACGAGCAGTACTTC	CSVGGGTSGLYEQYF
TRBV6-5	NA	13	TRBD1	TRBJ2-7	TGTGCCAGCAGTACCGGGACAGCAAGCGAGCAGTACTTC	CASSTGTASEQYF
TRBV5-4	NA	13	NA	TRBJ1-2	TGTGCCAGCAGCCTGGGTTCCAGGGTGAGCTACACCTTC	CASSLGSRVSYTF
TRBV9	NA	15	TRBD2	TRBJ2-7	TGTGCCAGCAGCCTGGAGGCAGCGGGAGCAGGCGAGCAGTACTTC	CASSLEAAGAGEQYF
TRBV6-6	NA	12	NA	TRBJ2-7	TGTGCCAGCAGTTTGACAGCCTACGAGCAGTACTTC	CASSLTAYEQYF
TRBV10-3	few	14	TRBD2	TRBJ2-7	TGTGCCATCACCCCAGCGGGAGCGTTAGACGAGCAGTACTTC	CAITPAGALDEQYF
TRBV7-9	NA	18	TRBD2	TRBJ2-6	TGTGCCAGCAGTTCCGGGGGAGGGCAGTCTCCTGGGGCCAACGTCCTGACTTTC	CASSSGGGQSPGANVLTF
TRBV10-3	NA	13	NA	TRBJ2-5	TGTGCCATCAGCCCAGACAGCCAAGAGACCCAGTACTTC	CAISPDSQETQYF
TRBV6-6	NA	16	NA	TRBJ2-7	TGTGCCAGCAGTCCAAACCCCGGGAAAGACTCCTACGAGCAGTACTTC	CASSPNPGKDSYEQYF
TRBV19	NA	13	NA	TRBJ2-3	TGTGCCAGTAGTATCCCTAGCACAGATACGCAGTATTTT	CASSIPSTDTQYF
TRBV15	once	16	TRBD2	TRBJ2-7	TGTGCCACCAGCAGGGGAAGCGGGAGTGCCCTCTGGGAGCAGTACTTC	CATSRGSGSALWEQYF
TRBV6-5	NA	15	NA	TRBJ2-1	TGTGCCAGCAGTTATATGCTAGCTAAAGTCAATGAGCAGTTCTTC	CASSYMLAKVNEQFF
TRBV28	NA	13	NA	TRBJ1-3	TGTGCCAGCAAGCAGGGTGATGGAAACACCATATATTTT	CASKQGDGNTIYF
TRBV9	NA	14	NA	TRBJ1-3	TGTGCCAGCAGACAGCCGGATCCTGGAAACACCATATATTTT	CASRQPDPGNTIYF
TRBV28	few	15	TRBD1	TRBJ1-1	TGTGCCAGCAGTACAAGGACAGGGGAGAACACTGAAGCTTTCTTT	CASSTRTGENTEAFF
TRBV6-1	few	14	NA	TRBJ2-7	TGTGCCAGCAGTGAAGCCTACCTGAATTACGAGCAGTACTTC	CASSEAYLNYEQYF
TRBV19	NA	12	NA	TRBJ1-6	TGTGCCAGTAAGCCCTCAAATTCACCCCTCCACTTT	CASKPSNSPLHF
TRBV23-1	once	17	TRBD1	TRBJ2-1	TGCGCCAGCAGTCAACAGGGACAGAGTAACTCCTACAATGAGCAGTTCTTC	CASSQQGQSNSYNEQFF
TRBV13	few	17	TRBD2	TRBJ2-5	TGTGCCAGCAGCGGGGGAAGCGGGAGGCCCTCCTGGGAGACCCAGTACTTC	CASSGGSGRPSWETQYF
TRBV28	few	17	NA	TRBJ2-5	TGTGCCAGCAGAAAGGGGTGGACACCTACTTACCAAGAGACCCAGTACTTC	CASRKGWTPTYQETQYF
TRBV27	NA	15	TRBD1	TRBJ1-2	TGTGCCAGCAGTTTAACTCCCGGGACAGCGGCAGGCTACACCTTC	CASSLTPGTAAGYTF
TRBV6-6	NA	14	NA	TRBJ2-2	TGTGCCAGCAGTTCAAGCGGGAACACCGGGGAGCTGTTTTTT	CASSSSGNTGELFF
TRBV7-9	NA	18	TRBD1	TRBJ2-7	TGTGCCAGCAGCCTAGGGGCACACGGGACAGGGGAACCCTACGAGCAGTACTTC	CASSLGAHGTGEPYEQYF
TRBV9	NA	16	TRBD1	TRBJ2-1	TGTGCCAGCGGCCCGATACCAGGGGGAACCTACAATGAGCAGTTCTTC	CASGPIPGGTYNEQFF
TRBV6-5	NA	14	NA	TRBJ1-5	TGTGCCAGCAGTTACTCGGCGGGACCCCAGCCCCAGCATTTT	CASSYSAGPQPQHF
TRBV7-2	NA	13	NA	TRBJ2-1	TGTGCCAGCAGTAGACTTTGGGACAATGAGCAGTTCTTC	CASSRLWDNEQFF
TRBV7-9	once	18	TRBD1	TRBJ1-2	TGTGCCAGCAGCTCAGCCGGGACAGGGGACTTCGCTAACTATGGCTACACCTTC	CASSSAGTGDFANYGYTF
TRBV18	NA	14	TRBD2	TRBJ2-7	TGTGCCAGCTCACCACCGGGGGGGTCCTACGAGCAGTACTTC	CASSPPGGSYEQYF
TRBV5-4	NA	14	TRBD2	TRBJ2-1	TGTGCCAGCAGTCGGAGCGGGAGAAACAATGAGCAGTTCTTC	CASSRSGRNNEQFF
TRBV18	NA	15	NA	TRBJ1-1	TGTGCCAGCTCACCACCGCAGGGATCAAACACTGAAGCTTTCTTT	CASSPPQGSNTEAFF
TRBV7-9	NA	14	TRBD1	TRBJ1-5	TGTTCCAGCAGCAATCAGGGGGCGGGGGCCCCCCAGCATTTT	CSSSNQGAGAPQHF
TRBV2	NA	14	TRBD1	TRBJ1-1	TGTGCCAGCAGTGACCAGGGGGCGAACACTGAAGCTTTCTTT	CASSDQGANTEAFF
TRBV7-3	NA	13	NA	TRBJ2-7	TGTGCCAGCAGCTTAACGTACGGTTACGAGCAGTACTTC	CASSLTYGYEQYF
TRBV7-9	NA	15	TRBD2	TRBJ2-7	TGTGCCAGCAGCTTAGGTGGCGGGAGGGCCGGCGAGCAGTACTTC	CASSLGGGRAGEQYF
TRBV7-8	once	15	NA	TRBJ1-3	TGTGCCAGCAGCTTAGCGACTAGCTCTGGAAACACCATATATTTT	CASSLATSSGNTIYF
TRBV7-6	NA	22	TRBD2	TRBJ2-2	TGTGCCAGCAGCTTAATTTTGCCTTGGACTAGCGGGCATGCATCGAACACCGGGGAGCTGTTTTTT	CASSLILPWTSGHASNTGELFF
TRBV7-9	NA	16	TRBD2	TRBJ2-1	TGTGCCAGCAGCTTGGGGACTAGCGGGGGCTACAATGAGCAGTTCTTC	CASSLGTSGGYNEQFF
TRBV11-2	NA	15	NA	TRBJ1-2	TGTGCCAGCAGCTTAAGAGGGAATCCCCTCTATGGCTACACCTTC	CASSLRGNPLYGYTF